Listed below are T cell receptor beta chains from one sample, sequenced in a study of HIV-infected patients and healthy controls. TCRdb re-called the 5' RACE reads with MiXCR, one entry per CDR3 protein. The table includes roughly 9,800 distinct CDR3 sequences, approximately 8% detected once. Input material: blood. These receptor sequences come from an adult in good health. Both conserved end residues are part of each CDR3. A D gene is named only where the DNA matches it firmly. Size values are once, few and many counts, or a class for expanded clones, and some rows have none.

CDR3nt	CDR3aa	v_gene	j_gene	abundance	d_gene
TGCGCCAGCAGCTTAGCGGCGAATGAGCAGTTCTTC	CASSLAANEQFF	TRBV5-1	TRBJ2-1	medium-sized	NA
TGTGCCAGCAGCTTAAGCGGGAGGGCTAATGAGCAGTTCTTC	CASSLSGRANEQFF	TRBV11-2	TRBJ2-1	medium-sized	TRBD2
TGCAGCGTTGAAGATGTAAGTGGGTATTCCTACAATGAGCAGTTCTTC	CSVEDVSGYSYNEQFF	TRBV29-1	TRBJ2-1	NA	NA
TGTGCCAGCAGTGCCTCGCGGGGCGAATACAATGAGCAGTTCTTC	CASSASRGEYNEQFF	TRBV6-4	TRBJ2-1	NA	NA
TGTGCCAGCCCCCGAGCGTTGTTACAGCCCTATCAGCCCCAGCATTTT	CASPRALLQPYQPQHF	TRBV6-2/TRBV6-3	TRBJ1-5	NA	NA
TGCGCCAGCAGCCTCCCGGGCGCGGGGACCTACAATGAGCAGTTCTTC	CASSLPGAGTYNEQFF	TRBV4-1	TRBJ2-1	medium-sized	NA
TGTGCCAGCAGTAAGACACCAGAAGCTTTCTTT	CASSKTPEAFF	TRBV7-9	TRBJ1-1	medium-sized	NA
TGTGCCAGCAGTCAACCCAGGGGCCCGAGAGGCTACGAGCAGTACTTC	CASSQPRGPRGYEQYF	TRBV6-6	TRBJ2-7	medium-sized	NA
TGTGCCAGCAGCTTAGGGGGGGGTGGCCAGCCCCAGCATTTT	CASSLGGGGQPQHF	TRBV11-2	TRBJ1-5	medium-sized	NA
TGTGCCAGCTCCCGATCATCCCCGTCCCGGACAGGGGGCGAGCAGTACTTC	CASSRSSPSRTGGEQYF	TRBV18	TRBJ2-7	many	TRBD1
TGCAGTGCTAGGCGACAGGAGTACGAGCAGTACTTC	CSARRQEYEQYF	TRBV20-1	TRBJ2-7	large	NA
TGCAGCGTCCGCGCGGGGACTGAAAAACTGTTTTTT	CSVRAGTEKLFF	TRBV29-1	TRBJ1-4	few	NA
TGTGCCAGTAGTGAGTCCCCTGGCGCAGATACGCAGTATTTT	CASSESPGADTQYF	TRBV19	TRBJ2-3	many	NA
TGTGCCAGCAAAATCGGTCAGGCTCTTGGGATAAACACTGAAGCTTTCTTT	CASKIGQALGINTEAFF	TRBV6-1	TRBJ1-1	NA	NA
TGTGCCAGCAGCGTAGTTTTGCGGGAGGGCCACAATGAGCAGTTCTTC	CASSVVLREGHNEQFF	TRBV9	TRBJ2-1	NA	TRBD2
TGTGCCAGCAGTTACTACCCGGTCGATACGCAGTATTTT	CASSYYPVDTQYF	TRBV6-2/TRBV6-3	TRBJ2-3	NA	NA
TGTGCCAGCAGCTCCCTTAGCGGGAGACGCACAGATACGCAGTATTTT	CASSSLSGRRTDTQYF	TRBV5-6	TRBJ2-3	medium-sized	TRBD2
TGTGCCAGCAGCTTAGCGGAAACCTACAATGAGCAGTTCTTC	CASSLAETYNEQFF	TRBV7-9	TRBJ2-1	many	NA
TGTGCCAGCAGCCCCGGGAGGGACACTGAAGCTTTCTTT	CASSPGRDTEAFF	TRBV7-9	TRBJ1-1	NA	NA
TGTGCCAGCAGCTATCTCCTTGGGCGGGGTCGTAGGAACGAGCAGTACTTC	CASSYLLGRGRRNEQYF	TRBV5-6	TRBJ2-7	NA	NA
TGTGCCAGCATAAAACCGGGACTAGGCTCCAATAGTGAGCAGTTCTTC	CASIKPGLGSNSEQFF	TRBV27	TRBJ2-1	medium-sized	TRBD2
TGTGCCAGCAGTCGGGGCTTTGGCAGTCAGCCCCAGCATTTT	CASSRGFGSQPQHF	TRBV28	TRBJ1-5	NA	NA
TGTGCCAGCAGTGGGGGGGGTGCCACCGGGACAGGGGGCGTCGGAGATACGCAGTATTTT	CASSGGGATGTGGVGDTQYF	TRBV25-1	TRBJ2-3	many	TRBD1
TGTGCCAGCAGCGATGGAATAGCCGAAACGCAGTATTTT	CASSDGIAETQYF	TRBV7-2	TRBJ2-3	NA	NA